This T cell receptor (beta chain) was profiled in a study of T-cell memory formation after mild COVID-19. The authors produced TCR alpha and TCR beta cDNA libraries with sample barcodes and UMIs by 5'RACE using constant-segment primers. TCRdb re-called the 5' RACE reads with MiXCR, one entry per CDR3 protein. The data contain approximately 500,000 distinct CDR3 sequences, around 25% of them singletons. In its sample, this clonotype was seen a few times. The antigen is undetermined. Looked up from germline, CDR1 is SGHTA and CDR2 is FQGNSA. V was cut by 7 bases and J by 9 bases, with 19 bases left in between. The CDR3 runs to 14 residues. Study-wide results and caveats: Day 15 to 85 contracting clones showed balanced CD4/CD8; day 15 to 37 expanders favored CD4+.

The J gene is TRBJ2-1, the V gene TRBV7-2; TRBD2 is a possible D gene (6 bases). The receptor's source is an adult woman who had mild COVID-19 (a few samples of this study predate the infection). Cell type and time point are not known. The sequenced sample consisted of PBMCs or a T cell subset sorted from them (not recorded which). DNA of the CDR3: TGTGCCAGCACCCTCGCTCGGGAGAGGGCTGAGCAGTTCTTC. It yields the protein CASTLARERAEQFF.